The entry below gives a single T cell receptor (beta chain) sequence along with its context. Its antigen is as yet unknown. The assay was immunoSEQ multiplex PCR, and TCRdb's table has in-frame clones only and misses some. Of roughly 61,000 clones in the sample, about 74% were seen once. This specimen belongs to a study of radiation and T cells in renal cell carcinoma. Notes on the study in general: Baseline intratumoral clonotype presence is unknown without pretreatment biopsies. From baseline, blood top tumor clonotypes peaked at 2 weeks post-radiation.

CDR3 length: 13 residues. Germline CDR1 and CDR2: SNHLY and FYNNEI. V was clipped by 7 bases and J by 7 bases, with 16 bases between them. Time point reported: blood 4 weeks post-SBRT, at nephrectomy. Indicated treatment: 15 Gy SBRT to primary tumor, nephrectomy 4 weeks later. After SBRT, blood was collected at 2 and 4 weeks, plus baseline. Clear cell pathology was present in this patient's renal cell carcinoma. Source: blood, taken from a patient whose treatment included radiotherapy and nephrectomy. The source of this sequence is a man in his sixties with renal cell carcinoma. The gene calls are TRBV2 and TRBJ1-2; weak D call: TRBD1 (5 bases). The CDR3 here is CASTDGRGFGYTF. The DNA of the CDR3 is TGTGCCAGCACCGATGGTAGGGGATTTGGCTACACCTTC.